This is a list of T cell receptor beta chains from one sample in a study of graft-versus-host responses after intestinal transplantation. The antigens of these receptors remain unknown. Assay used: immunoSEQ multiplex PCR; TCRdb lists only in-frame clones, some missing. The repertoire consists of about 88,000 clones, with about 91% occurring once and the leading ten covering approximately 0.33%. This material consisted of unstimulated CD4+ T cells sorted from spleen or lymph node cells, taken before transplant. The source of these receptors is a human donor who was the organ donor for an intestinal transplant. CDR3s include the opening cysteine and the closing phenylalanine or tryptophan. The D gene is left open where the match is weak. Clone size is shown for a subset of rows, as once, few, many or a class of expanded clone.

cdr3_nt cdr3_aa d_call clone_size cdr3_length j_call v_call
TGTGCCAGCAGCTTAAGTGGGACACTCCAAGAGACCCAGTACTTC CASSLSGTLQETQYF NA NA 15 TRBJ2-5 TRBV7-3
TGTGCCAGTAGTATACTAGCGGGGGGGTTCACCGGGGAGCTGTTTTTT CASSILAGGFTGELFF TRBD2 NA 16 TRBJ2-2 TRBV19
TGTGCCAGCAGCCCCCAGGACGGGCGGGGGGAGTTCTTC CASSPQDGRGEFF TRBD2 NA 13 TRBJ2-1 TRBV7-9
TGTGCCAGCAGTTTGGGGCAGTTGAGCGGGAGGAGTGGCTACGAGCAGTACTTC CASSLGQLSGRSGYEQYF TRBD2 NA 18 TRBJ2-7 TRBV27
TGTGCCAGCAGTAAAACACAACAATCAAACACTGAAGCTTTCTTT CASSKTQQSNTEAFF NA once 15 TRBJ1-1 TRBV7-9
TGTGCCAGCTCCCGGTTTGTGGGAGGCGATCAGCCCCAGCATTTT CASSRFVGGDQPQHF NA NA 15 TRBJ1-5 TRBV18
TGTGCCAGTAGTATATCTTGGGACAGATATGGCTACACCTTC CASSISWDRYGYTF TRBD1 NA 14 TRBJ1-2 TRBV19
TGTGCCAGCAGCAGGACAGGGGGCTTTTTGCTCTTC CASSRTGGFLLF TRBD1 NA 12 TRBJ2-1 TRBV9
TGTGCCAGTAGTCTAATGGGGGGAGCGATCTCCTACAATGAGCAGTTCTTC CASSLMGGAISYNEQFF NA NA 17 TRBJ2-1 TRBV19
TGTGCCAGAAGGGCCGGGACTAGCCTTCAGAGCACAGATACGCAGTATTTT CARRAGTSLQSTDTQYF TRBD2 NA 17 TRBJ2-3 TRBV5-3
TGTGCCAGCAGTCCACTTAGACAGGGCAGGGAGACCCAGTACTTC CASSPLRQGRETQYF TRBD1 NA 15 TRBJ2-5 TRBV28
TGTGCCAGCAGCCTGGAGTTCCGGGGGGGGCCAGATACGCAGTATTTT CASSLEFRGGPDTQYF TRBD2 once 16 TRBJ2-3 TRBV5-6
TGTGCCAGCAGCCCCATTCGGCAGGGGGCCGGGGAGCTGTTTTTT CASSPIRQGAGELFF TRBD1 once 15 TRBJ2-2 TRBV5-5
TGTGCCATCAGCTTGACTAGCGGGACGCGTAGCTCCTACAATGAGCAGTTCTTC CAISLTSGTRSSYNEQFF TRBD2 NA 18 TRBJ2-1 TRBV10-3
TGTGCCAGCAGCTTGGTGTCGGCAGATACGCAGTATTTT CASSLVSADTQYF NA NA 13 TRBJ2-3 TRBV5-4
TGTGCCAGCAGTTACGGGACAGGGGGCGTCTATGGCTACACCTTC CASSYGTGGVYGYTF TRBD1 NA 15 TRBJ1-2 TRBV6-6
TGTGCCAGCAGTGACGATCTGAGCTCTGGAAACACCATATATTTT CASSDDLSSGNTIYF NA NA 15 TRBJ1-3 TRBV6-1
TGTGCCAGCAGCCAAGACCCCCGACAGGGGGGGTACGAGCAGTACTTC CASSQDPRQGGYEQYF TRBD1 NA 16 TRBJ2-7 TRBV14
TGTGCCAGCGTCAAGGGACAGGGGGAGAACACTGAAGCTTTCTTT CASVKGQGENTEAFF TRBD1 NA 15 TRBJ1-1 TRBV11-3
TGCGCCAGCAGCTCCCGACTAGCGGGAGTTCTAGATACGCAGTATTTT CASSSRLAGVLDTQYF TRBD2 NA 16 TRBJ2-3 TRBV5-1
TGCGCCAGCAGCTTACAGGGGAACACTGAAGCTTTCTTT CASSLQGNTEAFF NA NA 13 TRBJ1-1 TRBV5-1
TGTGCCAGCAGTTACACCCGGGGACGGGACTACTACACCTTC CASSYTRGRDYYTF NA NA 14 TRBJ1-2 TRBV6-5
TGTGCCAGCAGCCCACACACAGATACGCAGTATTTT CASSPHTDTQYF NA NA 12 TRBJ2-3 TRBV9
TGCGCCAGCAGCTTGGCCGGGGGGGCGAACACCGGGGAGCTGTTTTTT CASSLAGGANTGELFF TRBD2 NA 16 TRBJ2-2 TRBV5-1
TGTGCCAGCAGCTTAAGCGGGAGGGGGAAGTACGAGCAGTACTTC CASSLSGRGKYEQYF TRBD2 NA 15 TRBJ2-7 TRBV7-2
TGTGCCAGCAGCCAAGATCTCAATCAGCCCCAGCATTTT CASSQDLNQPQHF NA few 13 TRBJ1-5 TRBV4-2
TGTGCCATCAGCGAGCTTAAATCCCCAGGGGCCGGTGAAAAACTGTTTTTT CAISELKSPGAGEKLFF NA NA 17 TRBJ1-4 TRBV10-3
TGTGCCAGCGGATGGACGGAAGGGGTCCCTGGGGCCAACGTCCTGACTTTC CASGWTEGVPGANVLTF NA NA 17 TRBJ2-6 TRBV25-1
TGTGCCAGCAGTTACAGAGACAATAAAAACATTCAGTACTTC CASSYRDNKNIQYF NA NA 14 TRBJ2-4 TRBV11-2
TGTGCCAGCAGCCCCGCGGGGGGGCCAAACAATGAGCAGTTCTTC CASSPAGGPNNEQFF TRBD2 NA 15 TRBJ2-1 TRBV7-2